This T cell receptor beta chain came from a study of vaccination and CD4 T cells after COVID-19. Study background: Vaccination of participants consisted of two doses of either BNT162b2 or mRNA-1273 vaccine. Investigators drew the post-COVID samples a median roughly 96 days after diagnosis, with a range of 35 to 161.

CDR1 and CDR2 from the germline V gene are MDHEN and SYDVKM. Trimming took 5 bases from V and 6 from J; bases not matched to a gene: 11. The CDR3 length is 16 residues. On this clonotype: Its cognate antigen is unknown.

The sample's treatment: roughly 10-day PBMC culture with coronavirus spike peptide pools or control peptides (ViraFEST assay). Antigen-specific T cells were expanded with peptide pools by ViraFEST, and TCRs were then sequenced. The Oncomine TCR Beta short-read assay was applied to DNA of cultured CD4+ T cells. MiXCR, applied by TCRdb to the PCR reads, yields one record per CDR3 protein. The sample lists around 5,500 distinct CDR3 sequences, about 30% occurring once. The chain links TRBV28 to TRBJ2-5; 11 nucleotides line up with TRBD1. The source of this sequence is a human donor who had recovered from COVID-19. The material was CD4+ T cells from blood, cultured in vitro, obtained after SARS-CoV-2 vaccination. As DNA, the CDR3 is TGTGCCAGCAGTCACGACTCCGGGACAGGGGGTCAGACCCAGTACTTC. Its protein is CASSHDSGTGGQTQYF.